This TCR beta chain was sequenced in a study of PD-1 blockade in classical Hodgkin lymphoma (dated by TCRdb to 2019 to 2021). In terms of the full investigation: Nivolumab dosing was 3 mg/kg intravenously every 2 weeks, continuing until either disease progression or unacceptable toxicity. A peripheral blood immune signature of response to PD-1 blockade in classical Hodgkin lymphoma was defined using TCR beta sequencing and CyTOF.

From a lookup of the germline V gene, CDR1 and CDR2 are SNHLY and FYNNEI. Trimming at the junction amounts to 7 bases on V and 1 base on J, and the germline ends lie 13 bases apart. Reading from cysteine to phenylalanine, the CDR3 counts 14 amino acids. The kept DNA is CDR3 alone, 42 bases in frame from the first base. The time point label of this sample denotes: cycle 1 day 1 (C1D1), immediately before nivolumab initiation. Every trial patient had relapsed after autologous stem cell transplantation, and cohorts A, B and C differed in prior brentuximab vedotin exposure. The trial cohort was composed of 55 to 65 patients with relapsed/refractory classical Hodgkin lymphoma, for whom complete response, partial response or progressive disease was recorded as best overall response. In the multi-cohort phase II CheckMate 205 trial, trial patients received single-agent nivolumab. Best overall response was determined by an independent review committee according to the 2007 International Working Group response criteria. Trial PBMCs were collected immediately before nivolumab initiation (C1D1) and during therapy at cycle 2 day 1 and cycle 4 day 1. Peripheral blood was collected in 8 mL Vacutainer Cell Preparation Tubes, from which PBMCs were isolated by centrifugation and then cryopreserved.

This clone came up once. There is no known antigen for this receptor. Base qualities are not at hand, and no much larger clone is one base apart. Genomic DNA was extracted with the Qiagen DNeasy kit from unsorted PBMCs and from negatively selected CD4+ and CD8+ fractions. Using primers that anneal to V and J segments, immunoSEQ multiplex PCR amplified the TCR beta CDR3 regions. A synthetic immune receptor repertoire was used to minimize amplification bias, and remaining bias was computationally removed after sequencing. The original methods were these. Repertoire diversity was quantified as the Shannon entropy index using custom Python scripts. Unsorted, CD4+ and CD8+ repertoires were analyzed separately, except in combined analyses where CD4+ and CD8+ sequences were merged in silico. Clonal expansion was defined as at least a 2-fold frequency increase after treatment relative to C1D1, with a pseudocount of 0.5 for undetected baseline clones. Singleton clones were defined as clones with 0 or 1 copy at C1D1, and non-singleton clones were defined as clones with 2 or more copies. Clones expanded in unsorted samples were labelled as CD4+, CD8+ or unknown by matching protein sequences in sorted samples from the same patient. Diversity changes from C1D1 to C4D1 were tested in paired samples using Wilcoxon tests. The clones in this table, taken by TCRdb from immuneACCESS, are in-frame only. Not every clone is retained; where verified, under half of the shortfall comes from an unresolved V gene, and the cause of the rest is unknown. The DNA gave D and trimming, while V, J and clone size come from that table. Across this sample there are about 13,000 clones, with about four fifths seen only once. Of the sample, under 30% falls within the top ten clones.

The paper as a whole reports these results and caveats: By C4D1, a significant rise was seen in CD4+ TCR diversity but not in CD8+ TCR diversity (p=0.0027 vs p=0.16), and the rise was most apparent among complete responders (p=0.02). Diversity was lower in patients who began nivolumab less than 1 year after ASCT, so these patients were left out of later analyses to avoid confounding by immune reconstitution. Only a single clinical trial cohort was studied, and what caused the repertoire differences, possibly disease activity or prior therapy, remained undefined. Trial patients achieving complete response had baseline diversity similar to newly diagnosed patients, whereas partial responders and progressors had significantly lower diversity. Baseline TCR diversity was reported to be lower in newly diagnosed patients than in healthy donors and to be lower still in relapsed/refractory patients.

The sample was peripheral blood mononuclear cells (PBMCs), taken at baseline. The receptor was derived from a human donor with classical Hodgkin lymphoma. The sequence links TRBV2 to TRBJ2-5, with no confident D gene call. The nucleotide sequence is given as TGTGCCAGCAACTCCCTGGCAGCCCAAGAGACCCAGTACTTC. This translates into CASNSLAAQETQYF.